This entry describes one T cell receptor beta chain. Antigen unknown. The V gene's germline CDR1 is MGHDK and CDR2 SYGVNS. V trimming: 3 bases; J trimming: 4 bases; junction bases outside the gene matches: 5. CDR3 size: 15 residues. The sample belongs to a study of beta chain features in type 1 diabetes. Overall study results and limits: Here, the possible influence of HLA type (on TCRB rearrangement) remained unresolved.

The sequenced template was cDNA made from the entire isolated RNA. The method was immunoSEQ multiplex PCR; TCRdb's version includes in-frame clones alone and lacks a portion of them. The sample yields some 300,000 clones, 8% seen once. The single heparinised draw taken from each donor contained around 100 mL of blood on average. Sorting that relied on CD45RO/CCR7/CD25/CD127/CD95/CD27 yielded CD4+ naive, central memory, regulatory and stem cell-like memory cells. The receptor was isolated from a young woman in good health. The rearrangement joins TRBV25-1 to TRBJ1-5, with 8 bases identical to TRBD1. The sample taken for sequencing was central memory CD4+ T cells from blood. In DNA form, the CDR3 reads TGTGCCAGCAGTGACGCACGGACAGGGAATCAGCCCCAGCATTTT. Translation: CASSDARTGNQPQHF.